The T cell receptor beta chain under discussion was sequenced for a study of Graves' ophthalmopathy and Graves' hyperthyroidism. Exclusion covered patients with other autoimmune diseases or uncontrolled infections (as well as pregnancy or lactation). PBMCs were isolated by Ficoll-Paque density gradient centrifugation, using roughly 11 ml of fresh peripheral blood as the starting material. This clonotype was detected only a few times. Its antigen is unidentified. This CDR3 region has 14 residues. Trimming cost V 5 bases and J 7 bases; bases outside gene matches: 12. Germline CDR1 reads DFQATT; CDR2 reads SNEGSKA (reference sequence). Study-wide results and limits: Sensitivity reached around 67% and specificity 72% to 80% when the model predicted ophthalmopathy progression. Blood shared most expanded thyroid clonotypes above 0.001 frequency.

Researchers took RNA transcripts and amplified TCR beta CDR3 regions from them. RT-PCR with HTBI primers came first, then second-round multiplex PCR. MiXCR, applied by TCRdb to the multiplex PCR reads, yields one record per CDR3 protein. This repertoire shows roughly 700,000 distinct CDR3 sequences, around 40% found once; its top ten account for 40% to 45%. The chain is built from TRBV20-1 and TRBJ2-5; TRBD1 matches 8 bases. The sequence was collected from an adult man with Graves' ophthalmopathy. Source material: peripheral blood. The CDR3 is CSALGGQVILTQYF. The CDR3 DNA reads as TGCAGTGCTTTAGGGGGACAGGTGATTCTGACCCAGTACTTC.